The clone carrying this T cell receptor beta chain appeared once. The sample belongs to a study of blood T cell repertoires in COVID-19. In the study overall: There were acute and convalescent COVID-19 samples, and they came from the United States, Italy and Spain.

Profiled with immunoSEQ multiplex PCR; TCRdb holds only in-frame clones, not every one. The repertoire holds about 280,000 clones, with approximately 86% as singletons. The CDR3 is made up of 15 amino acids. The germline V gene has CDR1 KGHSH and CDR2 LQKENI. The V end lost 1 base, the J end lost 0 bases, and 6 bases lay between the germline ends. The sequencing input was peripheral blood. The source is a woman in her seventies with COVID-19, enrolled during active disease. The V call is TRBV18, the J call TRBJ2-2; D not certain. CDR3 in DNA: TGTGCCAGCTCACCACAACTGGCGAACACCGGGGAGCTGTTTTTT. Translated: CASSPQLANTGELFF.